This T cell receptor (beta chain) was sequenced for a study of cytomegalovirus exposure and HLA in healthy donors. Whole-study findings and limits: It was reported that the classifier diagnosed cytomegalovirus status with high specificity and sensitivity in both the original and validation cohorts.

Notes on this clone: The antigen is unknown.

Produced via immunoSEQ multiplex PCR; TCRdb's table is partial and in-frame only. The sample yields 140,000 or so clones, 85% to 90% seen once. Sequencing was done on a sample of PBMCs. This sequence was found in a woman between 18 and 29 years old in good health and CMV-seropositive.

This chain's CDR3 is CASTLLSPGELFF. In DNA form, the CDR3 reads TGTGCCAGCACCTTACTTTCCCCCGGGGAGCTGTTTTTT. This chain connects TRBV6-5 to TRBJ2-2; no clear D. From germline, CDR1 is MNHEY and CDR2 SVGAGI. V lost 7 bases, J lost 6 bases, and 12 bases lay in between. The CDR3 length is 13 residues.